These 8 T cell receptor beta chains came from one sample sequenced in a study of blood T cell repertoires in COVID-19. Assay used: immunoSEQ multiplex PCR; TCRdb lists only in-frame clones, some missing. Of 110,000 to 150,000 clones detected, roughly 80% appear once; the ten largest clones hold 6%. The sample consisted of PBMCs or T cells enriched from blood (not recorded which). The source of these receptors is a woman aged 45-60 years who had recovered from COVID-19.

This chain joins TRBV28 and TRBJ1-4, with D perhaps TRBD1 (6 bases). This CDR3 contains 14 residues. Germline CDR1 and CDR2: MDHEN and SYDVKM. Trimming cost V 4 bases and J 3 bases, with 9 bases left between them. The CDR3 region is CASSSTGSNEKLFF. CDR3 bases: TGTGCCAGCAGTTCGACAGGCTCTAATGAAAAACTGTTTTTT.

The rearrangement uses TRBV10-3 and TRBJ1-6; 8 positions match TRBD1. The CDR3 consists of 15 residues. The V gene end was trimmed by 3 bases and the J gene end by 10 bases; junction bases not matched to a gene: 8. Germline V gene lookup returns CDR1 ENHRY and CDR2 SYGVKD. The CDR3 DNA reads TGTGCCATCAGTGAATCCGGGACAGGAAGATCACCCCTCCACTTT. Its protein is CAISESGTGRSPLHF.

J is TRBJ1-5 and V is TRBV7-2; D is ambiguous. The V end lost 5 bases, the J end lost 0 bases, and 11 bases lay between the germline ends. The CDR3 runs 15 residues. The germline gives CDR1 SGHTA, CDR2 FQGNSA. This CDR3 is CASSMVPYSNQPQHF. The CDR3 region has the DNA TGTGCCAGCAGCATGGTCCCCTATAGCAATCAGCCCCAGCATTTT.

CDR3 loop: CASSEGGGAGETQYF. CDR3 DNA sequence: TGCGCCAGCAGTGAGGGCGGGGGGGCCGGCGAGACCCAGTACTTC. The chain couples TRBV10-1 to TRBJ2-5; 9 bases align to TRBD2. The length of the CDR3 is 15 residues. Looked up from germline, CDR1 is WNHNN and CDR2 is SYGVQD (reference sequence). V shed 2 bases, J shed 5 bases, and the junction held 6 bases outside the gene matches.

This clone appeared once. The CDR3 DNA reads as TGTGCCAGCAGCCGCACTAGCGGGGCATACAATGAGCAGTTCTTC. This sequence encodes CASSRTSGAYNEQFF. This sequence joins TRBV3-1 (or the pseudogene TRBV3-2) and TRBJ2-1, with 10 bases matching TRBD2. V lost 4 bases to trimming and J lost 4 bases; unmatched junction nucleotides: 4. The CDR3 is made up of 15 amino acids. Per germline, CDR1 LGHDT and CDR2 YNNKEL (reference sequence).

This chain connects TRBV3-1 (or the pseudogene TRBV3-2) to TRBJ1-5, with a tentative D call TRBD1 (5 bases). V was cut by 4 bases and J by 2 bases, with 21 bases left in between. The CDR3 has 18 residues. The germline gives CDR1 LGHDT, CDR2 YNNKEL (reference sequence). The CDR3 DNA sequence: TGTGCCAGCAGCCCACACCCTTCACGGGGGAGCGGCAATCAGCCCCAGCATTTT. Translated, it gives CASSPHPSRGSGNQPQHF.

This clone was picked up one time. The J gene is TRBJ2-5, the V gene TRBV15; 7 nucleotides align to TRBD2. The CDR3 totals 16 residues. Germline trimming cut 5 bases from V and 3 bases from J; bases unmatched to any gene: 12. Germline V gene lookup returns CDR1 LNHNV and CDR2 YYDKDF (reference sequence). CDR3 bases: TGTGCCACCAGCCCGGCCTGGGGAGGGCCCAAAGAGACCCAGTACTTC. The encoded protein is CATSPAWGGPKETQYF.

This clone showed up just a few times. V is TRBV2 and J is TRBJ1-6; TRBD1 matches 8 bases. V lost 7 bases and J lost 10; bases outside the gene matches: 6. Germline V lookup: CDR1 SNHLY, CDR2 FYNNEI. The CDR3 totals 13 residues. This CDR3 reads CASIRQGRSPLHF. The CDR3 nucleotides are TGTGCCAGCATAAGACAGGGGAGATCACCCCTCCACTTT.